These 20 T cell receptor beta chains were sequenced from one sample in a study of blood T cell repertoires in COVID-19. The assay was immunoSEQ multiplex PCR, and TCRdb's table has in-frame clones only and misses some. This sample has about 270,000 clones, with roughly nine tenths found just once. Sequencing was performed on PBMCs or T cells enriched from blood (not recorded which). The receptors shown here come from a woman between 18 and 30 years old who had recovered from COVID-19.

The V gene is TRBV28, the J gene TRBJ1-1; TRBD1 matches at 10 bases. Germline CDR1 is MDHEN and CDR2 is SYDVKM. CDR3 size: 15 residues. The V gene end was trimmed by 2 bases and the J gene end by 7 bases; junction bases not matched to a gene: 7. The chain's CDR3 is CASSLPRDRGLEAFF. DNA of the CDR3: TGTGCCAGCAGTTTACCCCGCGACAGGGGGCTTGAAGCTTTCTTT.

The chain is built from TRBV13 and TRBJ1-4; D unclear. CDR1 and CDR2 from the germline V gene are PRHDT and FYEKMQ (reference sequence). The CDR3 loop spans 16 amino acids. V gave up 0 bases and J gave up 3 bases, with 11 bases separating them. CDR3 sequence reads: CASSLGQFESNEKLFF. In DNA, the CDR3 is TGTGCCAGCAGCTTAGGACAGTTCGAGTCTAATGAAAAACTGTTTTTT.

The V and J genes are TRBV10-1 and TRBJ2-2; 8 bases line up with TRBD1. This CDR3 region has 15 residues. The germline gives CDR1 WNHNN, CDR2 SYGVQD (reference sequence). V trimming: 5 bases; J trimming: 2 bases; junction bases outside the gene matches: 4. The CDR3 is CASSTGQGNTGELFF. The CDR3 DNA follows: TGCGCCAGCAGTACCGGACAGGGTAACACCGGGGAGCTGTTTTTT.

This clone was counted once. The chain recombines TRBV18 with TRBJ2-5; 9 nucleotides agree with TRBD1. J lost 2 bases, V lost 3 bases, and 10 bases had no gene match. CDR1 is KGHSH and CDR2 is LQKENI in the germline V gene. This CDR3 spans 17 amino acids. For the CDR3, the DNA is TGTGCCAGCTCACCGAACTACAGGGGGCGAGGTCAAGAGACCCAGTACTTC. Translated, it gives CASSPNYRGRGQETQYF.

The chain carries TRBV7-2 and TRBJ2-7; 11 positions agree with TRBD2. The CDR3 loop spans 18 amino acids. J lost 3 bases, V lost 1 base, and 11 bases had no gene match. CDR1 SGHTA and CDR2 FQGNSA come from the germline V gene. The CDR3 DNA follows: TGTGCCAGCAGCTTAGTCGGGGTGCTAGCGGGGGGACTCTACGAGCAGTACTTC. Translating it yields CASSLVGVLAGGLYEQYF.

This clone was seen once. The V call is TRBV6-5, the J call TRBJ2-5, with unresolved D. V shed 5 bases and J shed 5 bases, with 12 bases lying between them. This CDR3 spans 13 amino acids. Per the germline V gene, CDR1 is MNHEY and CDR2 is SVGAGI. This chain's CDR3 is CASSPGNDETQYF. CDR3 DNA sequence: TGTGCCAGCAGTCCGGGTAATGACGAGACCCAGTACTTC.

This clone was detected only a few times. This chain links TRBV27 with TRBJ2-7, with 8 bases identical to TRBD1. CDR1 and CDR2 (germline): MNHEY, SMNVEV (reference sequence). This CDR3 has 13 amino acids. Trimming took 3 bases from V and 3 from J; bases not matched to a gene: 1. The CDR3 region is CASSFDRGYEQYF. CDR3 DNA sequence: TGTGCCAGCAGTTTCGACAGGGGCTACGAGCAGTACTTC.

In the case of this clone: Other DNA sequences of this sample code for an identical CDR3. In nucleotides, the CDR3 is TGTGCCAGCTCACCACCGGGAGGGTTGAACACTGAAGCTTTCTTT. It translates to CASSPPGGLNTEAFF. This rearrangement joins TRBV18 to TRBJ1-1; D unclear. V dropped 0 bases and J dropped 0 bases, with 8 bases sitting between them. CDR1 KGHSH and CDR2 LQKENI come from the germline V gene. This CDR3 contains 15 residues.

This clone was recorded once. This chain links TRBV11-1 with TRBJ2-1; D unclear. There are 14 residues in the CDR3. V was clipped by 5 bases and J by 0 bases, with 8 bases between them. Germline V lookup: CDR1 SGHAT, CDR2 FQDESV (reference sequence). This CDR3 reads CASSGLPSYNEQFF. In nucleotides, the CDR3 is TGTGCCAGCAGCGGCCTGCCCTCCTACAATGAGCAGTTCTTC.

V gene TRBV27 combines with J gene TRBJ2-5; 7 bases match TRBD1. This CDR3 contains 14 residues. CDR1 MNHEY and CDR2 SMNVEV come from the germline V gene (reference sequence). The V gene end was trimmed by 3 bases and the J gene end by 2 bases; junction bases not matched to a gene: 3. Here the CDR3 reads CASSFRQGQETQYF. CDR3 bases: TGTGCCAGCAGTTTCCGACAGGGACAAGAGACCCAGTACTTC.

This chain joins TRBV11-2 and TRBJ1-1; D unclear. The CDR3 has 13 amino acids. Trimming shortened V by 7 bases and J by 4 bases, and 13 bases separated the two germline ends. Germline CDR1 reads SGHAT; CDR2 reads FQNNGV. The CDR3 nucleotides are TGTGCCAGCACCAAAACAATCGCCACTGAAGCTTTCTTT. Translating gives CASTKTIATEAFF.

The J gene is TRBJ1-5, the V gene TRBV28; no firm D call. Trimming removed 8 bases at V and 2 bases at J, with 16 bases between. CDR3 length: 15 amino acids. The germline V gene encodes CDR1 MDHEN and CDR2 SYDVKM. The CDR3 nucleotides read TGTGCCAGCCCGGGGAGGGATGGGGGCAATCAGCCCCAGCATTTT. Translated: CASPGRDGGNQPQHF. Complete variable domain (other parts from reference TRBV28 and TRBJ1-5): DVKVTQSSRYLVKRTGEKVFLECVQDMDHENMFWYRQDPGLGLRLIYFSYDVKMKEKGDIPEGYSVSREKKERFSLILESASTNQTSMYLCASPGRDGGNQPQHFGDGTRLSIL.

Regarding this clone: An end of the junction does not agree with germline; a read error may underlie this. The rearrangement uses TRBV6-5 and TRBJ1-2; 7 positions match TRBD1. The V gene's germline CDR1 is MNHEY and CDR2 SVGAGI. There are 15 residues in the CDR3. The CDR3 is CASRYYRGGNYGYTF. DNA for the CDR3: TGTGCCAGCAGATACTACAGGGGAGGAAACTATGGCTACACCTTC.

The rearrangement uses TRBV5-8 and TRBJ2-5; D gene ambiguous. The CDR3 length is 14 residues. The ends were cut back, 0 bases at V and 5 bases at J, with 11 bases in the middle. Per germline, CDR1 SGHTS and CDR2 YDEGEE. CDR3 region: CASSLEVGAETQYF. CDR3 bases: TGTGCCAGCAGCTTGGAGGTGGGCGCGGAGACCCAGTACTTC.

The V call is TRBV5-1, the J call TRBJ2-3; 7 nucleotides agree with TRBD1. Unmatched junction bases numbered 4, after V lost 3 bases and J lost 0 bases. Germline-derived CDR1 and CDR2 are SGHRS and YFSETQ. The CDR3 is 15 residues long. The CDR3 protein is CASSSGTESTDTQYF. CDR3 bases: TGCGCCAGCAGCTCCGGGACAGAGAGCACAGATACGCAGTATTTT.

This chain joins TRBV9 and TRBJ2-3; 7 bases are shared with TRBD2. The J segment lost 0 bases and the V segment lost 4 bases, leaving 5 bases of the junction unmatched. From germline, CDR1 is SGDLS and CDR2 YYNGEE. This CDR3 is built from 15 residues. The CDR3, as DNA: TGTGCCAGCAGCACCCCGGGAGGCAGCACAGATACGCAGTATTTT. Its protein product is CASSTPGGSTDTQYF.

The CDR3 DNA reads as TGTGCCAGCAGCCCCCGGTATGCAGGGGGGTATGGCTACACCTTC. Its protein is CASSPRYAGGYGYTF. This chain uses TRBV9 with TRBJ1-2, with 7 bases aligning to TRBD1. Germline V gene sequence: CDR1 SGDLS, CDR2 YYNGEE. This CDR3 spans 15 amino acids. The V gene end was trimmed by 4 bases and the J gene end by 5 bases; junction bases not matched to a gene: 11.

The CDR3 here is CASLGQWNNEQFF. CDR3 nucleotide sequence: TGTGCCAGTTTAGGACAGTGGAACAATGAGCAGTTCTTC. This chain uses TRBV19 with TRBJ2-1; D might be TRBD1 (6 bases). Germline CDR1 reads LNHDA; CDR2 reads SQIVND (reference sequence). CDR3 length: 13 amino acids. V gave up 8 bases and J gave up 5 bases, with 13 bases separating them.

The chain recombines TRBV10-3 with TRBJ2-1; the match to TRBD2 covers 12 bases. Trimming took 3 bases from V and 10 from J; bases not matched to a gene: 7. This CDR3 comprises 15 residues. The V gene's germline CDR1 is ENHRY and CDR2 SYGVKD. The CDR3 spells CAISDLAGGIMEQFF. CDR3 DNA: TGTGCCATCAGTGACCTAGCGGGGGGGATAATGGAGCAGTTCTTC.

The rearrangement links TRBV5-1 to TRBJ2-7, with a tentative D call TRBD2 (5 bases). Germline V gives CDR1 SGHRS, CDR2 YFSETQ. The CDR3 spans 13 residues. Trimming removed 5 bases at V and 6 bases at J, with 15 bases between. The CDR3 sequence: CASSGPGELEQYF. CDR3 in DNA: TGCGCCAGCAGTGGGCCCGGGGAGCTCGAGCAGTACTTC.